Sequencing of this T cell receptor beta chain was carried out in a study of cytomegalovirus exposure and HLA in healthy donors. Each donor was healthy, and each was a bone marrow donor. In the PCR, 60 Vbeta and 13 Jbeta primers were used. Produced via immunoSEQ multiplex PCR; TCRdb's table is partial and in-frame only. The sample carries fewer than 85,000 clones, about three quarters recorded once. Regarding the study as a whole: In vitro data verified three CMV-associated chains as specific for CMV antigens. Among TCR beta chains of equal frequency, HLA-associated ones were more clonally expanded in a later analysis. Donors belonging to an Asian-associated ancestry cluster reportedly showed fewer N-insertions in productive TCRs than the roughly 670-donor mean, according to what a later analysis found.

Germline values: CDR1 SQVTM, CDR2 ANQGSEA. This CDR3 region has 14 residues. V dropped 3 bases and J dropped 0 bases, with 11 bases sitting between them. Regarding this clone: Its antigen remains unknown.

Sequencing used PBMCs. This rearrangement joins TRBV29-1 to TRBJ1-2; tentatively, D is TRBD1 (5 bases). The TCR was taken from a woman in her forties in good health and CMV-seropositive. Written as DNA, the CDR3 is TGCAGCGTTGAGGGACTGTCTACTAACTATGGCTACACCTTC. This gives the protein CSVEGLSTNYGYTF.